This T cell receptor beta chain was recorded in a study of naive and memory T cell subsets. The CDR3 loop spans 10 amino acids. CDR1 SGHAT and CDR2 FQNNGV come from the germline V gene. Trimming removed 1 base at V and 9 bases at J, with 3 bases between. On this clonotype: Its antigen is undetermined.

The beta constant-region primer was an equimolar mix of two oligonucleotides covering TRBC1 and TRBC2. Four rounds of PCR amplified the ligated cDNA using nested alpha and beta constant-region primers plus SP2. Via MiXCR, TCRdb re-called the UMI-ligation and nested PCR reads, giving one row per CDR3 protein. The data hold about 99,000 distinct CDR3 sequences, with more than 14% observed a single time. Sequential positive selection took CD4 T cells first, then CD8 T cells. Cells stained for CD3, CD4, CD8, CD45RA, CD27 and viability were sorted into four CD45RA/CD27 subsets. Study-level findings and limits: Naive repertoires, especially CD8, held a few larger clonotypes, possibly memory cells re-expressing CD45RA. Over 95% of naive TCR sequences appeared only once after error correction, unlike memory subsets. Activation and differentiation may alter RNA-based TCR counts.

V usage is TRBV11-2 and J usage is TRBJ1-1; D unclear. Sequencing was carried out using naive CD8+ T cells from blood. The clonotype was recovered from a human donor in good health. The CDR3, as DNA: TGTGCCAGCAGCTTAGGGAAAGCTTTCTTT. This sequence encodes CASSLGKAFF.